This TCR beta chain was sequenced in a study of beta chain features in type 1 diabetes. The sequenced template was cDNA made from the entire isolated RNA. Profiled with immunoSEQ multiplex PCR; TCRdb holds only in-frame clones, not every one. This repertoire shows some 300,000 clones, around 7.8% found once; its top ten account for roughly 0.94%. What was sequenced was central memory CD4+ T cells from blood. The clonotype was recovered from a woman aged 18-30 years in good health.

The DNA for the CDR3 is TGTGCCAGTGCGGATTCCGGGACTAGCCCTTACAATGAGCAGTTCTTC. This codes for CASADSGTSPYNEQFF. This chain joins TRBV19 and TRBJ2-1; TRBD2 matches 9 bases. J lost 4 bases, V lost 8 bases, and 12 bases had no gene match. Germline V lookup: CDR1 LNHDA, CDR2 SQIVND (reference sequence). The length of the CDR3 is 16 residues.